The rows below give T cell receptor beta chains drawn from one sample of a study of T cell clusters in autoimmune cytopenias. From its re-call of the multiplex PCR reads, TCRdb lists each CDR3 protein once, without DNA. Recorded for this sample: about 8,400 distinct CDR3 sequences. The sample consisted of peripheral blood. The receptors were gathered from a human donor with an autoimmune cytopenia or autoimmune hepatitis (not recorded which). Each CDR3 is given with its conserved first and last residue. Size is stated for part of the rows, as once, few or many counts, or as a class when the clone is expanded.

v_gene: TRBV29-1; j_gene: TRBJ2-1; abundance: -; CDR3aa: CSVETQRRHNEQFF
v_gene: TRBV29-1; j_gene: TRBJ2-7; abundance: medium-sized; CDR3aa: CSVERTGDSSYEQYF
v_gene: TRBV20-1; j_gene: TRBJ1-4; abundance: -; CDR3aa: CSARAWDEKLFF
v_gene: TRBV28; j_gene: TRBJ1-6; abundance: -; CDR3aa: CASSPYLDSVNSPLHF
v_gene: TRBV29-1; j_gene: TRBJ2-5; abundance: medium-sized; CDR3aa: CSVPRLAGGLWMETQYF
v_gene: TRBV7-3; j_gene: TRBJ2-7; abundance: medium-sized; CDR3aa: CASSNGGGQYF
v_gene: TRBV6-6; j_gene: TRBJ1-2; abundance: medium-sized; CDR3aa: CASSYSGGDGYTF
v_gene: TRBV29-1; j_gene: TRBJ1-4; abundance: medium-sized; CDR3aa: CSVGPGGATEKLFF
v_gene: TRBV20-1; j_gene: TRBJ2-7; abundance: -; CDR3aa: CSARDTLSGAIYEQYF
v_gene: TRBV2; j_gene: TRBJ1-6; abundance: -; CDR3aa: CASSDGQGASPLHF
v_gene: TRBV6-2/TRBV6-3; j_gene: TRBJ2-7; abundance: medium-sized; CDR3aa: CASSLTVRPREQYF
v_gene: TRBV12-3/TRBV12-4; j_gene: TRBJ1-2; abundance: -; CDR3aa: CASRPGGQGGYTF
v_gene: TRBV20-1; j_gene: TRBJ2-4; abundance: -; CDR3aa: CSASYGQPKNIQYF
v_gene: TRBV4-3; j_gene: TRBJ1-1; abundance: -; CDR3aa: CASSQDWRGTLNTEAFF
v_gene: TRBV10-3; j_gene: TRBJ2-7; abundance: -; CDR3aa: CAISQAEGGYEQYF
v_gene: TRBV30; j_gene: TRBJ2-1; abundance: medium-sized; CDR3aa: CAWSVDSYNEQFF
v_gene: TRBV6-2/TRBV6-3; j_gene: TRBJ2-1; abundance: -; CDR3aa: CASRSPHSGRSNEQFF
v_gene: TRBV2; j_gene: TRBJ2-7; abundance: -; CDR3aa: CASSDTRRLVGNEQYF
v_gene: TRBV20-1; j_gene: TRBJ2-1; abundance: -; CDR3aa: CSAREDRVNEQFF
v_gene: TRBV15; j_gene: TRBJ2-7; abundance: medium-sized; CDR3aa: CATSTTGGSYEQYF
v_gene: TRBV19; j_gene: TRBJ2-1; abundance: -; CDR3aa: CASSIGLIYNEQFF
v_gene: TRBV5-1; j_gene: TRBJ2-7; abundance: medium-sized; CDR3aa: CASSSEGVLQRGDYEQYF
v_gene: TRBV7-2; j_gene: TRBJ2-1; abundance: medium-sized; CDR3aa: CASSLDRQFNEQFF
v_gene: TRBV18; j_gene: TRBJ2-7; abundance: medium-sized; CDR3aa: CASSPGSYEQYF
v_gene: TRBV6-2/TRBV6-3; j_gene: TRBJ1-1; abundance: -; CDR3aa: CASRTTTPAANTEAFF
v_gene: TRBV20-1; j_gene: TRBJ2-5; abundance: -; CDR3aa: CSARDRPPETQYF